The rows below give T cell receptor beta chains drawn from one sample of a study of control samples from healthy donors and cancer patients. Libraries were prepared by immunoSEQ multiplex PCR; TCRdb keeps only in-frame clonotypes and omits some of them. This table holds approximately 140,000 clones, about nine tenths found once. Sequenced: blood. These TCRs come from a woman aged 25 to 39 in good health. Each CDR3 is given with its conserved first and last residue. D genes are given only for firm matches. Clone size is shown for a subset of rows, as once, few, many or a class of expanded clone.

clone size,D gene,V gene,J gene,CDR3 DNA,CDR3 protein
.,.,TRBV30,TRBJ2-2,TGTGCCTGGAGTGTAACGGAGTACCCCGGGGAGCTGTTTTTT,CAWSVTEYPGELFF
.,.,TRBV3-1/TRBV3-2,TRBJ2-1,TGTGCCAGCAGCCAGAGGGGATTGGAGCAGTTCTTC,CASSQRGLEQFF
.,TRBD1,TRBV11-3,TRBJ2-7,TGTGCCAGCAGCGTGGGACAGGGTAATTCCTACGAGCAGTACTTC,CASSVGQGNSYEQYF
.,TRBD2,TRBV11-3,TRBJ2-3,TGTGCCAGCAGCTTCCAACGGGGAGGGACAGATACGCAGTATTTT,CASSFQRGGTDTQYF
.,.,TRBV12-3/TRBV12-4,TRBJ2-1,TGTGCCAGCAGTTTAGGGGTATTCGAGCAGTTCTTC,CASSLGVFEQFF
once,TRBD1,TRBV9,TRBJ2-1,TGTGCCAGCAGCGTGGGGACAGGGGGAAATGAGCAGTTCTTC,CASSVGTGGNEQFF
.,.,TRBV2,TRBJ1-6,TGTGCCAGCATCAGGGAGAGGTCCTATAATTCACCCCTCCACTTT,CASIRERSYNSPLHF
.,.,TRBV6-5,TRBJ2-1,TGTGCCAGCAGTTCGGACAGCTCCTACAATGAGCAGTTCTTC,CASSSDSSYNEQFF
.,.,TRBV3-1/TRBV3-2,TRBJ2-2,TGTGCCAGCAGCCAGAGGGGGTTTAACACCGGGGAGCTGTTTTTT,CASSQRGFNTGELFF
.,TRBD2,TRBV11-2,TRBJ2-4,TGTGCCAGCAGCTTAGACCAAACTAGCGGGAGGGCCTTTCAGTACTTC,CASSLDQTSGRAFQYF
.,.,TRBV6-5,TRBJ1-1,TGTGCCAGCAGCCTCATCTCGTCGGGAACTGAAGCTTTCTTT,CASSLISSGTEAFF
.,.,TRBV5-1,TRBJ2-3,TGCGCCAGCAGCTTGGGAGTAGGCAACACAGATACGCAGTATTTT,CASSLGVGNTDTQYF
few,TRBD2,TRBV7-8,TRBJ2-1,TGTGCCAGCAGCTTACGGGCTAGCGGGAGCTCGGCCTACAATGAGCAGTTCTTC,CASSLRASGSSAYNEQFF
.,.,TRBV4-1,TRBJ1-5,TGCGCCAGCAGCCAAGATCAAGGACTTCTCCATCAGCCCCAGCATTTT,CASSQDQGLLHQPQHF
.,.,TRBV6-5,TRBJ1-6,TGTGCCAGCCGAAACACGTCACCCCTCCACTTT,CASRNTSPLHF
.,.,TRBV7-9,TRBJ2-7,TGTGCCAGCAGCTTAACATTCAGCTACGAGCAGTACTTC,CASSLTFSYEQYF